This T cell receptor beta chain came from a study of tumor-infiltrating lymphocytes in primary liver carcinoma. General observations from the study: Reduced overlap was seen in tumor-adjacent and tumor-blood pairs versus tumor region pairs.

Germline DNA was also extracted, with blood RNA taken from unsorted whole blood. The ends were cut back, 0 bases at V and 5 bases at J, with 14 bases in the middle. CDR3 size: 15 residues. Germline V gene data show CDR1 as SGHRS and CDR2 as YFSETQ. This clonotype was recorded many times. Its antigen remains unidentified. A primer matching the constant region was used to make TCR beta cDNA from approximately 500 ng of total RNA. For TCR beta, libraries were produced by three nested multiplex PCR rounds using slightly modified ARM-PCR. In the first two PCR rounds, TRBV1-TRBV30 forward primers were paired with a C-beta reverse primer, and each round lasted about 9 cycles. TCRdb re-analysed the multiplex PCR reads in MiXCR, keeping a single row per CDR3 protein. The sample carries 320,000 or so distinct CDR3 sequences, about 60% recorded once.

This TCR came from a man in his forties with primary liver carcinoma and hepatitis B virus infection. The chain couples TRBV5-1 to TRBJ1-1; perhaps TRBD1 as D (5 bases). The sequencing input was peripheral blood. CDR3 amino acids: CASSLEVGERTEAFF. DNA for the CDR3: TGCGCCAGCAGCTTGGAAGTAGGGGAGAGGACTGAAGCTTTCTTT.